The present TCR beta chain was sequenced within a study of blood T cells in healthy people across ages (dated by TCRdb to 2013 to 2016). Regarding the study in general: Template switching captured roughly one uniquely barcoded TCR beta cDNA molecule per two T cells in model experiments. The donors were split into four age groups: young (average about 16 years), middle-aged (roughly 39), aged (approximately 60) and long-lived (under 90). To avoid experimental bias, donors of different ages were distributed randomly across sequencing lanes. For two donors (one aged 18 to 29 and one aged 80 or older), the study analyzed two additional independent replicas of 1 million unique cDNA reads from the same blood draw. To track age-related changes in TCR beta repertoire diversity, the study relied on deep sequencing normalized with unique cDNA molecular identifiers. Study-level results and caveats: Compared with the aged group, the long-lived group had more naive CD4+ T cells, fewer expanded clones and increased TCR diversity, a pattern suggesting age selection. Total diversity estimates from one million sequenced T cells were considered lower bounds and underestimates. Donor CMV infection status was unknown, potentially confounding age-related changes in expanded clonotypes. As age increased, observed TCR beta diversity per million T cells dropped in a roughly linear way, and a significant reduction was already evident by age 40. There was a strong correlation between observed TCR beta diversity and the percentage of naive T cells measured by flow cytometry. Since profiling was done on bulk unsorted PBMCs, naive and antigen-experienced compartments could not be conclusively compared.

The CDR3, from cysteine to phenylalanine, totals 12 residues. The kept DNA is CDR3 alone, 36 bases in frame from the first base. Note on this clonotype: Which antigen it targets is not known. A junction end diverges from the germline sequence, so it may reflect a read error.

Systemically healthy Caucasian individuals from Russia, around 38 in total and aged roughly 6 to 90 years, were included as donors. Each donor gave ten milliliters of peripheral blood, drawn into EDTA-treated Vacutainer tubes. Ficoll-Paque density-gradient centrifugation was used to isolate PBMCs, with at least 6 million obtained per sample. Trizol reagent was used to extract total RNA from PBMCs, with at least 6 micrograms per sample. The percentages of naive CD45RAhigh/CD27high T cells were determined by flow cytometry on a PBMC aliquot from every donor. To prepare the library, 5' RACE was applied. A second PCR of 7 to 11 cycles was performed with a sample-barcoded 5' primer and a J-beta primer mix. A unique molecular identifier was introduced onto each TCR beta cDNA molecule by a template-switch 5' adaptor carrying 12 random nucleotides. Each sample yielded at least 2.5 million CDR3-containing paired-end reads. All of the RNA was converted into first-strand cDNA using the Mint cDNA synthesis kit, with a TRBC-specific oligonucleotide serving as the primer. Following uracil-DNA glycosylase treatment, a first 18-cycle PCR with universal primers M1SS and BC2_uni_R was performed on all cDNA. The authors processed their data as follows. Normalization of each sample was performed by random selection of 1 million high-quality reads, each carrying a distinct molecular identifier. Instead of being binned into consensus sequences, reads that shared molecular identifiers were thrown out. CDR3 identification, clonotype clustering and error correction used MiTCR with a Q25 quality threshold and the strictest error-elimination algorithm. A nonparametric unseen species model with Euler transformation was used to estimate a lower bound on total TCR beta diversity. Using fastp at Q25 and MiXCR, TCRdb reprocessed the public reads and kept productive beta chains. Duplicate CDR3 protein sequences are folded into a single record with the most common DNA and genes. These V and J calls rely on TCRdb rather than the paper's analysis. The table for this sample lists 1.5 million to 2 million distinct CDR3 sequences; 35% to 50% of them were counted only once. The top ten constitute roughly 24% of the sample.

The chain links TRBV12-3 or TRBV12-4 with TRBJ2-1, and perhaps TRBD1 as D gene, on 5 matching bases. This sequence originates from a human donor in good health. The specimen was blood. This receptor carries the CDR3 CVSSYQGYEQFF. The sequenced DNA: TGTGTCAGCAGTTACCAGGGCTATGAGCAGTTCTTC.